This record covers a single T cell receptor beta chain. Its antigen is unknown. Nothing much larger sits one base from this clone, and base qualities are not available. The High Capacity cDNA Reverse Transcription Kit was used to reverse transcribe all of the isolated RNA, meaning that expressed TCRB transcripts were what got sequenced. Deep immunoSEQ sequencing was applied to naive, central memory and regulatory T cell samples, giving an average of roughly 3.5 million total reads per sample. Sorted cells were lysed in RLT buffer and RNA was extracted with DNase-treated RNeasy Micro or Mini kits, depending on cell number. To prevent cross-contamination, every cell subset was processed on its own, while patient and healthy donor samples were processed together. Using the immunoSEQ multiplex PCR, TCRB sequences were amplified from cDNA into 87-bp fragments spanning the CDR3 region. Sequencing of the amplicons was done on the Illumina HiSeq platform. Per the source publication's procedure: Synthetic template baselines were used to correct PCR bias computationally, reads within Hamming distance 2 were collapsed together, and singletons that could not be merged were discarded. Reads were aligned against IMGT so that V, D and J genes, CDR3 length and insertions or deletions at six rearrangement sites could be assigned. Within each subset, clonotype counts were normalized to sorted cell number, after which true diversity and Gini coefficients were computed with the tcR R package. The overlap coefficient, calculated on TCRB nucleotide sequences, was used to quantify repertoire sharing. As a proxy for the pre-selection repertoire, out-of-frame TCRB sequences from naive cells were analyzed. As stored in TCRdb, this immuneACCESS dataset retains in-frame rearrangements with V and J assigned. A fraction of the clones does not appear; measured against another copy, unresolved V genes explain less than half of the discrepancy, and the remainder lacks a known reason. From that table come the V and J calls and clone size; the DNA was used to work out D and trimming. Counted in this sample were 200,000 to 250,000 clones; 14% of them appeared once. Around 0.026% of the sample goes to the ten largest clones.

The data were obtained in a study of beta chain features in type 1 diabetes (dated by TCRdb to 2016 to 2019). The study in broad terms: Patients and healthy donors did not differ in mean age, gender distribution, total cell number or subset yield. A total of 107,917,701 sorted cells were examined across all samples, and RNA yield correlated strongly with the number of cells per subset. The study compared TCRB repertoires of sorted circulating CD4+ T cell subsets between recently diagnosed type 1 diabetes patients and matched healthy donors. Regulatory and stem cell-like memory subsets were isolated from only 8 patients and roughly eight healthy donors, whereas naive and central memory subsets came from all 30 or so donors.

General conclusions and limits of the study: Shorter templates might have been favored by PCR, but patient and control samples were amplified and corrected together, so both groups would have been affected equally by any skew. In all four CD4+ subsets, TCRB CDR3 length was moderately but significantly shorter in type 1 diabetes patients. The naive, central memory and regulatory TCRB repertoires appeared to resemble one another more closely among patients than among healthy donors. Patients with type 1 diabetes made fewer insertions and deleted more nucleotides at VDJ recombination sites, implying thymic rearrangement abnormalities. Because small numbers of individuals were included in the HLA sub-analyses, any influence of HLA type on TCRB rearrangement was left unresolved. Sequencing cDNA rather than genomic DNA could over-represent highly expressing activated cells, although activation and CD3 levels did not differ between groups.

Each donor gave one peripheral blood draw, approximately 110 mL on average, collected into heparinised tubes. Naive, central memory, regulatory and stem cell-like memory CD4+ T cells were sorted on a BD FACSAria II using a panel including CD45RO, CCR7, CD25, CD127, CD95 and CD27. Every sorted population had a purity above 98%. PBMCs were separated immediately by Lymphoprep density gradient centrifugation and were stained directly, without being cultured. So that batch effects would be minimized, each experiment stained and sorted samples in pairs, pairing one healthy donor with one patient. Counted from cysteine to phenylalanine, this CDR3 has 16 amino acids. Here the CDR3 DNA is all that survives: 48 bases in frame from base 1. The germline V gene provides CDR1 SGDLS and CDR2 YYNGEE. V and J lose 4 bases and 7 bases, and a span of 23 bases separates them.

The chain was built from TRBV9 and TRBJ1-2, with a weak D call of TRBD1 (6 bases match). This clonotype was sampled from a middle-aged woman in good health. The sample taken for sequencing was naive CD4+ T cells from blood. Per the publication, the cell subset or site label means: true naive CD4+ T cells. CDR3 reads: CASSSSTQGNLAGYTF. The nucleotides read TGTGCCAGCAGCTCTTCTACCCAGGGGAATCTGGCTGGCTACACCTTC.